This record covers a single T cell receptor (beta chain). Sequenced by immunoSEQ multiplex PCR; TCRdb stores in-frame clones only, minus some. The table includes 250,000 to 300,000 clones, 88% detected once. The data derive from a study of blood T cell repertoires in COVID-19. Study as a whole: Acute and convalescent COVID-19 samples came from the United States, Italy and Spain.

This CDR3 comprises 14 residues. Germline assignment: CDR1 LNHDA and CDR2 SQIVND (reference sequence). V lost 7 bases to trimming and J lost 4 bases, with 14 bases between them. Participants spanned ages roughly 18 to 90 years and resided in 24 US areas. This clonotype was sampled from a woman aged 55-69 years in a cohort exposed to, infected with or recovered from COVID-19 (not recorded which). The V and J genes are TRBV19 and TRBJ1-5; D remains ambiguous. The source material was PBMCs or T cells enriched from blood (not recorded which). The CDR3 region is CASTPGLPNQPQHF. The CDR3 DNA reads as TGTGCCAGTACCCCGGGTCTACCTAATCAGCCCCAGCATTTT.